Listed here is a single T cell receptor beta chain. Its antigen is as yet unknown. The sample originates from a study of shared clonotypes between healthy human individuals. Study results and limitations: The low donor count limited represented genetic and exposure-history diversity.

Sequencing was performed with immunoSEQ multiplex PCR; in TCRdb, only in-frame clones are kept and a portion is missing. The sample lists about 2.3 million clones, about nine tenths occurring once. The CDR3 has 16 amino acids. V shed 5 bases and J shed 4 bases, with 18 bases lying between them. From germline, CDR1 is SGHVS and CDR2 FQNEAQ. V and J are TRBV7-8 and TRBJ1-5; D ambiguous. The sequenced sample consisted of naive CD4+ T cells from PBMCs. Sample subset: CD45RA+ positively selected. The sequence came from a man aged 18 to 30 in good health. Some clones in this sample may be carry-over from other donors' samples. The CDR3 coding sequence is TGTGCCAGCAGCCTTAAGCGCCAGGCACCTAATCAGCCCCAGCATTTT. Residues: CASSLKRQAPNQPQHF.